This T cell receptor (beta chain) was sequenced during a study of blood T cell repertoires in COVID-19 (dated by TCRdb to about 2020). For the study in its entirety: Samples covering the acute and convalescent phases of COVID-19 were provided by collaborators in the United States, Italy and Spain. The dataset comprised deeply sampled blood TCRbeta repertoires from subjects exposed to, actively infected with, or recovered from COVID-19. Sample metadata almost always included a de-identified subject ID, COVID-19 status, age in years and sex. The prospective study material was composed of cDNA or gDNA derived from T cells, B-cell-depleted T cells, or PBMCs. Where available, HLA class I and class II types were taken from metadata supplied by the sample provider and were not determined by assay-based typing. The repertoires were released in a freely available public database meant as a resource for research on the immune response to SARS-CoV-2. The samples were drawn from two sources: the first 160 participants of the ongoing ImmuneRACE study, and 1,000 to 1,500 subjects contributed by 6 global collaborators. Overall study outcomes, separate from this receptor: The amount of clinical and demographic metadata varied by source and participant and was provided uncurated.

The immunoSEQ Assay, a bias-controlled multiplex PCR, was used to amplify TCRbeta CDR3 regions from genomic DNA. The study's processing was this. Nucleated cell counts per sample were estimated from amplification of reference gene primers within the assay. To quantify the absolute abundance of each unique TCRbeta CDR3 rearrangement, sequence reads were collapsed and filtered. Productive Simpson clonality was computed per sample as the square root of Simpson's diversity index over productive rearrangements. In TCRdb, the immuneACCESS table is reduced to in-frame sequences with V and J assigned. These tables do not hold every clone; where another copy was compared, an unresolved V gene accounts for under half, and the others remain unexplained. The V and J calls and clone size are taken from that table; D and trimming were inferred from the DNA. The sample table shows around 100,000 clones, and about nine tenths are seen once. Jointly, the top ten make up 1.9% of the sample.

The CDR3 measures 16 amino acids from cysteine to phenylalanine. Only CDR3 DNA is held: 48 bases, read in frame from base 1. The V and J ends are trimmed by 5 bases and 0 bases, leaving 14 bases between them. For CDR1 and CDR2, the germline V gene (reference sequence) lists PRHDT and FYEKMQ. At one collaborating source in Seattle, patients were enrolled during active infection and were followed longitudinally through the course of disease. The collaborating institutions used their own protocols to collect whole blood in K2EDTA tubes. For TCRbeta analysis, collaborators shipped samples in one of three forms: frozen whole blood, isolated PBMCs, or DNA extracted from either of those sample types. Regarding this clone: Its antigen is still unknown. The input lacks base qualities; no much larger clone sits a single base away.

This sequence was found in a woman aged 45-59 years with COVID-19, enrolled during active disease. The rearrangement joined TRBV13 to TRBJ1-3; a tentative D match to TRBD1 spans 5 bases. Sequencing was performed on peripheral blood. In nucleotides, the sequence is TGTGCCAGCAGCGCAAACGGGGGTTCCTCTGGAAACACCATATATTTT. This is translated as CASSANGGSSGNTIYF.